The rows below give T cell receptor beta chains drawn from one sample of a study of CD8+ T cells in alopecia areata. Generated by immunoSEQ multiplex PCR, the TCRdb table keeps only in-frame clones and is missing some. The data hold roughly 130,000 clones, with roughly 58% observed a single time. The source material was CD4+ T cells sorted from blood, sampled at week 0. All receptors come from a human donor with alopecia areata. Each CDR3 is given with its conserved first and last residue. D genes are given only for firm matches. Clone size is given for some rows only: seen once, a few or many times, or a class if the clone is expanded.

abundance: few; d_gene: TRBD1; v_gene: TRBV5-1; len: 14; j_gene: TRBJ2-7; CDR3aa: CASSLGDSLYEQYF; CDR3nt: TGCGCCAGCAGCTTAGGGGACAGCCTATACGAGCAGTACTTC
abundance: -; d_gene: -; v_gene: TRBV27; len: 12; j_gene: TRBJ2-3; CDR3aa: CASSPSADTQYF; CDR3nt: TGTGCCAGCAGTCCCTCAGCAGATACGCAGTATTTT
abundance: -; d_gene: -; v_gene: TRBV5-1; len: 12; j_gene: TRBJ2-1; CDR3aa: CASSTSQGRQFF; CDR3nt: TGCGCCAGCAGCACGTCCCAGGGAAGGCAGTTCTTC
abundance: -; d_gene: -; v_gene: TRBV6-5; len: 14; j_gene: TRBJ2-1; CDR3aa: CASSYSNVGSEQFF; CDR3nt: TGTGCCAGCAGTTACTCGAATGTGGGCAGTGAGCAGTTCTTC
abundance: once; d_gene: -; v_gene: TRBV29-1; len: 13; j_gene: TRBJ1-3; CDR3aa: CSAERAGGNTIYF; CDR3nt: TGCAGCGCCGAACGGGCCGGGGGAAACACCATATATTTT
abundance: -; d_gene: TRBD1; v_gene: TRBV6-6; len: 14; j_gene: TRBJ2-7; CDR3aa: CASSLDRGKYEQYF; CDR3nt: TGTGCCAGCAGCCTGGACAGGGGAAAGTACGAGCAGTACTTC
abundance: many; d_gene: TRBD2; v_gene: TRBV4-2; len: 17; j_gene: TRBJ2-3; CDR3aa: CASSQGVRAGGTDTQYF; CDR3nt: TGTGCCAGCAGCCAAGGAGTAAGAGCGGGGGGCACAGATACGCAGTATTTT
abundance: -; d_gene: -; v_gene: TRBV29-1; len: 11; j_gene: TRBJ2-2; CDR3aa: CSVDVTGELFF; CDR3nt: TGCAGCGTTGACGTTACCGGGGAGCTGTTTTTT
abundance: -; d_gene: TRBD1; v_gene: TRBV4-3; len: 15; j_gene: TRBJ1-5; CDR3aa: CASSQERGHNQPQHF; CDR3nt: TGCGCCAGCAGCCAAGAAAGGGGGCACAATCAGCCCCAGCATTTT
abundance: -; d_gene: -; v_gene: TRBV5-1; len: 15; j_gene: TRBJ2-1; CDR3aa: CASSLEGSTYNEQFF; CDR3nt: TGCGCCAGCAGCTTGGAGGGGTCGACCTACAATGAGCAGTTCTTC
abundance: -; d_gene: TRBD1; v_gene: TRBV5-5; len: 15; j_gene: TRBJ2-7; CDR3aa: CASRVRQGITYEQYF; CDR3nt: TGTGCCAGCAGGGTGAGACAGGGGATCACCTACGAGCAGTACTTC
abundance: -; d_gene: TRBD1; v_gene: TRBV19; len: 16; j_gene: TRBJ1-5; CDR3aa: CASSPQGQASVQPQHF; CDR3nt: TGTGCCAGTAGTCCCCAGGGACAGGCCTCCGTCCAGCCCCAGCATTTT
abundance: -; d_gene: -; v_gene: TRBV19; len: 15; j_gene: TRBJ2-6; CDR3aa: CASTFDSSGANVLTF; CDR3nt: TGTGCCAGTACATTCGATAGCTCTGGGGCCAACGTCCTGACTTTC
abundance: few; d_gene: TRBD2; v_gene: TRBV19; len: 14; j_gene: TRBJ2-7; CDR3aa: CASSFSGRDYEQYF; CDR3nt: TGTGCCAGTAGTTTCTCGGGGAGGGACTACGAGCAGTACTTC
abundance: -; d_gene: TRBD2; v_gene: TRBV6-1; len: 15; j_gene: TRBJ2-1; CDR3aa: CASSVRTSGSGEQFF; CDR3nt: TGTGCCAGCAGTGTACGGACTAGCGGGAGCGGTGAGCAGTTCTTC
abundance: -; d_gene: -; v_gene: TRBV28; len: 14; j_gene: TRBJ2-1; CDR3aa: CASIGGSSYNEQFF; CDR3nt: TGTGCCAGCATCGGAGGGAGCTCCTACAATGAGCAGTTCTTC
abundance: few; d_gene: TRBD1; v_gene: TRBV5-4; len: 14; j_gene: TRBJ1-6; CDR3aa: CASSLRDRASPLHF; CDR3nt: TGTGCCAGCAGCTTGAGGGACAGGGCCTCACCCCTCCACTTT
abundance: -; d_gene: -; v_gene: TRBV10-3; len: 13; j_gene: TRBJ2-3; CDR3aa: CAIDGSSTDTQYF; CDR3nt: TGTGCCATCGACGGATCTAGCACAGATACGCAGTATTTT
abundance: -; d_gene: -; v_gene: TRBV7-2; len: 14; j_gene: TRBJ2-5; CDR3aa: CASSLDGLRETQYF; CDR3nt: TGTGCCAGCAGCTTAGATGGGCTCCGAGAGACCCAGTACTTC
abundance: once; d_gene: -; v_gene: TRBV2; len: 14; j_gene: TRBJ1-2; CDR3aa: CASSARGSDYGYTF; CDR3nt: TGTGCCAGCAGTGCGAGGGGATCAGACTATGGCTACACCTTC
abundance: -; d_gene: TRBD2; v_gene: TRBV7-3; len: 14; j_gene: TRBJ2-3; CDR3aa: CASSQAGGPSTQYF; CDR3nt: TGTGCCAGCAGCCAAGCGGGGGGGCCTTCAACGCAGTATTTT
abundance: -; d_gene: -; v_gene: TRBV11-1; len: 12; j_gene: TRBJ1-1; CDR3aa: CASSSRNDEAFF; CDR3nt: TGTGCCAGCAGCTCGAGGAATGATGAAGCTTTCTTT
abundance: -; d_gene: -; v_gene: TRBV29-1; len: 13; j_gene: TRBJ1-2; CDR3aa: CSVDGGGGISYTF; CDR3nt: TGCAGCGTTGATGGAGGAGGGGGGATAAGCTACACCTTC
abundance: -; d_gene: TRBD2; v_gene: TRBV28; len: 15; j_gene: TRBJ2-1; CDR3aa: CASSELAGPNNEQFF; CDR3nt: TGTGCCAGCAGTGAGCTAGCGGGACCCAACAATGAGCAGTTCTTC
abundance: -; d_gene: -; v_gene: TRBV4-1; len: 16; j_gene: TRBJ2-2; CDR3aa: CASSLLPAPATGELFF; CDR3nt: TGCGCCAGCAGCCTCCTGCCAGCACCAGCGACCGGGGAGCTGTTTTTT
abundance: -; d_gene: -; v_gene: TRBV7-2; len: 17; j_gene: TRBJ1-5; CDR3aa: CASSLAMGGRIDQPQHF; CDR3nt: TGTGCCAGCAGCTTAGCAATGGGGGGTCGAATCGATCAGCCCCAGCATTTT
abundance: -; d_gene: -; v_gene: TRBV19; len: 16; j_gene: TRBJ1-1; CDR3aa: CASSPSNRALNTEAFF; CDR3nt: TGTGCCAGTAGTCCCTCGAACAGGGCTCTGAACACTGAAGCTTTCTTT
abundance: few; d_gene: -; v_gene: TRBV29-1; len: 11; j_gene: TRBJ1-1; CDR3aa: CSVGRNTEAFF; CDR3nt: TGCAGCGTTGGAAGGAACACTGAAGCTTTCTTT
abundance: few; d_gene: -; v_gene: TRBV25-1; len: 14; j_gene: TRBJ1-2; CDR3aa: CASSGPATSWGYTF; CDR3nt: TGTGCCAGCAGTGGACCAGCGACATCCTGGGGCTACACCTTC
abundance: -; d_gene: TRBD1; v_gene: TRBV7-9; len: 17; j_gene: TRBJ2-5; CDR3aa: CASSRIGDRWYQETQYF; CDR3nt: TGTGCCAGCAGCCGAATCGGGGACAGATGGTACCAAGAGACCCAGTACTTC
abundance: -; d_gene: TRBD1; v_gene: TRBV23-1; len: 17; j_gene: TRBJ2-4; CDR3aa: CASWHTGATFPKNIQYF; CDR3nt: TGCGCCAGCTGGCACACAGGGGCCACCTTCCCTAAAAACATTCAGTACTTC
abundance: -; d_gene: -; v_gene: TRBV5-6; len: 14; j_gene: TRBJ2-7; CDR3aa: CASSLWAGTYEQYF; CDR3nt: TGTGCCAGCAGCTTGTGGGCAGGGACCTACGAGCAGTACTTC
abundance: -; d_gene: -; v_gene: TRBV7-2; len: 18; j_gene: TRBJ2-7; CDR3aa: CASSLYGFGGGGAYEQYF; CDR3nt: TGTGCCAGCAGCTTATACGGGTTTGGTGGTGGGGGCGCATATGAGCAGTACTTC
abundance: few; d_gene: TRBD2; v_gene: TRBV6-6; len: 16; j_gene: TRBJ2-2; CDR3aa: CASSYSRASGTGELFF; CDR3nt: TGTGCCAGCAGTTACTCTCGGGCTAGCGGTACCGGGGAGCTGTTTTTT
abundance: -; d_gene: TRBD1; v_gene: TRBV7-8; len: 15; j_gene: TRBJ1-3; CDR3aa: CASSQQTGAGNTIYF; CDR3nt: TGTGCCAGCAGCCAACAGACAGGGGCAGGAAACACCATATATTTT
abundance: -; d_gene: -; v_gene: TRBV9; len: 15; j_gene: TRBJ2-3; CDR3aa: CASSVAIGQTDTQYF; CDR3nt: TGTGCCAGCAGCGTAGCTATTGGACAGACAGATACGCAGTATTTT
abundance: -; d_gene: -; v_gene: TRBV4-3; len: 14; j_gene: TRBJ2-5; CDR3aa: CASSQETLEETQYF; CDR3nt: TGCGCCAGCAGCCAAGAAACCCTTGAAGAGACCCAGTACTTC
abundance: -; d_gene: TRBD1; v_gene: TRBV30; len: 13; j_gene: TRBJ1-2; CDR3aa: CAWSPGQGDGYTF; CDR3nt: TGTGCCTGGAGTCCGGGACAGGGTGATGGCTACACCTTC
abundance: once; d_gene: -; v_gene: TRBV5-1; len: 14; j_gene: TRBJ2-7; CDR3aa: CASSLASDSYEQYF; CDR3nt: TGCGCCAGCAGCTTGGCAAGCGACTCCTACGAGCAGTACTTC
abundance: few; d_gene: -; v_gene: TRBV30; len: 16; j_gene: TRBJ1-5; CDR3aa: CAWSVNREPSNQPQHF; CDR3nt: TGTGCCTGGAGTGTAAACAGGGAACCTAGCAATCAGCCCCAGCATTTT
abundance: -; d_gene: -; v_gene: TRBV5-6; len: 12; j_gene: TRBJ2-7; CDR3aa: CASSLGTYEQYF; CDR3nt: TGTGCCAGCAGCTTGGGGACCTACGAGCAGTACTTC
abundance: -; d_gene: TRBD1; v_gene: TRBV27; len: 15; j_gene: TRBJ1-1; CDR3aa: CASSLAGTGDTEAFF; CDR3nt: TGTGCCAGCAGTTTAGCCGGGACAGGGGACACTGAAGCTTTCTTT
abundance: -; d_gene: -; v_gene: TRBV5-1; len: 15; j_gene: TRBJ2-7; CDR3aa: CASSLAPGAQREQYF; CDR3nt: TGCGCCAGCAGCCTGGCCCCCGGGGCCCAGAGGGAGCAGTACTTC
abundance: -; d_gene: -; v_gene: TRBV9; len: 14; j_gene: TRBJ2-5; CDR3aa: CASSVGGAQETQYF; CDR3nt: TGTGCCAGCAGCGTAGGGGGAGCCCAAGAGACCCAGTACTTC
abundance: few; d_gene: TRBD1; v_gene: TRBV19; len: 14; j_gene: TRBJ2-3; CDR3aa: CASSTDRFGGTQYF; CDR3nt: TGTGCCAGTAGTACGGACAGGTTCGGCGGTACGCAGTATTTT
abundance: -; d_gene: TRBD1; v_gene: TRBV29-1; len: 14; j_gene: TRBJ2-7; CDR3aa: CSVGQGVGVCEQYF; CDR3nt: TGCAGCGTTGGACAGGGTGTTGGTGTATGCGAGCAGTACTTC